The clone carrying this T cell receptor beta chain appeared once. Its antigen is as yet unknown. The PCR made use of 60 Vbeta and 13 Jbeta primers. Generated by immunoSEQ multiplex PCR, the TCRdb table keeps only in-frame clones and is missing some. The table includes some 100,000 clones, 80% to 90% detected once. Germline lookup yields CDR1 MGHDK and CDR2 SYGVNS. This CDR3 comprises 14 residues. The germline V and J ends were trimmed by 6 bases and 5 bases, with 13 bases remaining between them. This record comes from a study of cytomegalovirus exposure and HLA in healthy donors. About the study: Among a few hundred genotyped donors, more than 65% fell in the Caucasian-associated ancestry cluster. Findings and limits, study-wide: Analyses of presence and absence presupposed an approximately uniform sequencing depth across donors. Among the most significant clusters, several appeared linked to common viral pathogens in a later analysis. Per a later analysis, HLA-associated TCR beta chains showed more clonal expansion than other, equally common TCR beta chains.

The TCR was taken from a woman aged 18-29 years in good health and CMV-seronegative. Sequenced input: PBMCs. The chain uses TRBV25-1 and TRBJ2-2; weak D call: TRBD2 (6 bases). The CDR3 sequence is CASSRGGRTGELFF. In nucleotides, the CDR3 is TGTGCCAGCAGCCGGGGTGGGAGGACCGGGGAGCTGTTTTTT.